The present TCR beta chain was sequenced within a study of OX40 agonist ivuxolimab in advanced cancers. Study context: With a range of about 20 to 79, age averaged roughly 61 years, and 70% to 85% were male. Of the patients, three showed partial responses, one with hepatocellular carcinoma and two with cutaneous melanoma.

Assay: immunoSEQ multiplex PCR; the TCRdb copy retains only in-frame clones and omits some. The sample carries tens of thousands of clones, 75% to 95% recorded once. Regarding this clone: Compared with germline, one end of the junction differs, possibly owing to a read error.

Per germline, CDR1 SNHLY and CDR2 FYNNEI. This CDR3 region has 15 residues. Patients who had autoimmune disease history or got systemic immunosuppression were left out. The material sequenced was CD4+ or CD8+ T cells sorted from blood, taken in a trial of the OX40 agonist ivuxolimab. The chain recombines TRBV2 with TRBJ1-5, with 7 positions matching TRBD1. The sequence derives from an adult with an advanced solid tumor such as melanoma, head and neck, liver or kidney cancer. The CDR3, as DNA: TGTGCCAGCAGAGAAGAACAGGGGAACTGGCAGCCCCAGCATTTT. It specifies CASREEQGNWQPQHF.